This T cell receptor (beta chain) was sequenced for a study of blood T cell repertoires in COVID-19. Study as a whole: Samples representing acute and convalescent COVID-19 were sourced from the United States, Italy and Spain.

This CDR3 has 15 residues. The V and J ends lost 2 bases and 6 bases, in that order; junction bases with no gene match: 5. Germline V gene sequence: CDR1 KGHSH, CDR2 LQKENI. TCRdb's table, derived via immunoSEQ multiplex PCR, lists solely in-frame clones and lacks some. The sample has tens of thousands of clones; over 80% are singletons. Sequencing used peripheral blood. This TCR came from a human donor in a cohort sampled during active COVID-19. V is TRBV18 and J is TRBJ2-2, with 8 bases lining up with TRBD1. The CDR3 protein is CASSPFQGAPGELFF. DNA of the CDR3: TGTGCCAGCTCACCATTCCAGGGGGCGCCCGGGGAGCTGTTTTTT.